This TCR beta chain came from a study of beta chain features in type 1 diabetes. As regards this clone: Its antigen remains unidentified.

CDR1 SNHLY and CDR2 FYNNEI come from the germline V gene. The CDR3 totals 14 residues. V lost 3 bases, J lost 0 bases, and 6 bases lay in between. Expressed TCRB transcripts got sequenced, as all isolated RNA was reverse transcribed. Libraries were prepared by immunoSEQ multiplex PCR; TCRdb keeps only in-frame clonotypes and omits some of them. Among 250,000 to 350,000 clones, roughly an eighth were seen once, and the ten largest hold approximately 0.015%. Study-wide results and caveats: Junctions at VDJ sites from type 1 diabetes patients had fewer insertions and more deletions. All four CD4+ subsets of Type 1 diabetes patients contained TCRB CDR3s that were moderately but significantly shorter.

The sequence derives from a man younger than 45 with type 1 diabetes. The chain combines TRBV2 with TRBJ2-4, with D hard to call. The sequencing input was naive CD4+ T cells from blood. The CDR3 protein is CASSDPIAKNIQYF. The CDR3 nucleotides read TGTGCCAGCAGTGATCCCATAGCCAAAAACATTCAGTACTTC.